This T cell receptor beta chain was identified in a study of blood T cells in healthy people across ages. The CDR3 has 13 residues. From germline, CDR1 is SQVTM and CDR2 ANQGSEA. Primed by a sample-barcoded 5' primer and a J-beta primer mix, a second PCR proceeded for roughly 7 to 12 cycles. Every individual sample yielded 2.5 million or more paired-end reads (each containing CDR3). TCRdb analysed the 5' RACE reads with MiXCR anew, one entry per CDR3 protein. The profile shows roughly 1,000,000 distinct CDR3 sequences, 20% to 25% of them singletons. The same data also went into a second study, on T cells of mothers and their children. That paper adds: A few healthy Caucasian mothers gave samples, and so did their six children.

This TCR was sampled from a girl aged 2 to 9 in good health. The rearrangement uses TRBV29-1 and TRBJ2-5; 7 bases are a match to TRBD1. The tail of the sequence fits TRBJ2-7 better, so the J call may be wrong. The sequenced sample was blood. This CDR3 reads CSVRGTLTDEQYF. The DNA for the CDR3 is TGCAGCGTCAGGGGGACACTGACTGACGAGCAGTACTTC.